These 24 T cell receptor beta chains were all obtained from the same sample, sequenced in a study of beta chain features in type 1 diabetes. The whole isolated RNA underwent reverse transcription, so sequencing captured expressed TCRB transcripts. Here immunoSEQ multiplex PCR was the method, and the copy in TCRdb shows in-frame clones only, minus some. In the table there are 300,000 to 400,000 clones, around 10% of which are singletons. Sequenced input: naive CD4+ T cells from blood. Source of these receptors: a woman aged 30 to 39 in good health.

This clone was found a few times. The chain uses TRBV18 and TRBJ2-3, with TRBD2 matching over 8 bases. The germline V gene encodes CDR1 KGHSH and CDR2 LQKENI. The CDR3 is 16 amino acids. J gave up 2 bases and V 3 bases, and 7 bases lay outside the gene matches. The CDR3 DNA reads TGTGCCAGCTCACCTCGCAGCGGGAGACCCACAGATACGCAGTATTTT. It is translated as CASSPRSGRPTDTQYF.

V is TRBV5-1 and J is TRBJ1-4; 9 positions match TRBD1. The germline gives CDR1 SGHRS, CDR2 YFSETQ. V lost 0 bases, J lost 4 bases, and 1 base stayed unmatched. This CDR3 is built from 15 residues. This CDR3 reads CASSLATGGNEKLFF. The CDR3 DNA sequence: TGCGCCAGCAGCTTGGCGACAGGGGGTAATGAAAAACTGTTTTTT.

This clone was counted a few times. This chain joins TRBV2 and TRBJ1-5; a possible D gene is TRBD1 (6 bases). The length of the CDR3 is 14 residues. The germline V and J ends were trimmed by 3 bases and 5 bases, with 11 bases remaining between them. Germline CDR1 SNHLY, CDR2 FYNNEI. The CDR3 region has the DNA TGTGCCAGCAGTGATCAGGGGTGGCATCAGCCCCAGCATTTT. Amino acid sequence: CASSDQGWHQPQHF.

This clone was picked up a small number of times. The genes are TRBV30 and TRBJ1-5; D perhaps matches TRBD1 (6 bases). This CDR3 has 14 residues. Trimming cost V 3 bases and J 6 bases, with 15 bases left between them. CDR1 GTSNPN and CDR2 SVGIG come from the germline V gene (reference sequence). CDR3: CAWSVGGAFQPQHF. The CDR3 DNA sequence: TGTGCCTGGAGCGTGGGGGGGGCATTTCAGCCCCAGCATTTT.

A note on this clone: The same CDR3 is also encoded by other DNA sequences in this sample. The rearrangement uses TRBV7-2 and TRBJ2-3; 9 nucleotides line up with TRBD2. Trimming took 5 bases from V and 1 from J; bases not matched to a gene: 4. Germline loops: CDR1 SGHTA, CDR2 FQGNSA. The CDR3 contains 15 residues. The CDR3 sequence: CASSPRLAGTDTQYF. CDR3 DNA sequence: TGTGCCAGCAGCCCCCGACTAGCGGGCACAGATACGCAGTATTTT.

A few counts support this clone. The chain links TRBV6-1 to TRBJ1-1; TRBD1 might be the D (5 bases). Germline V CDR1 and CDR2: MNHNS, SASEGT. The CDR3 has 11 amino acids. With 8 bases removed from V and 5 bases from J, the gap between germline ends came to 9 bases. The DNA of the CDR3 is TGTGCCAGCCACAGGTGGACTGAAGCTTTCTTT. Translating it yields CASHRWTEAFF.

This clone was seen a few times. Within the sample, other DNA sequences also encode this same CDR3. The chain carries TRBV29-1 and TRBJ1-1, with 7 bases matching TRBD1. V was pared by 4 bases and J by 2 bases, with 4 bases of the junction left unmatched. The CDR3 spans 13 residues. Germline V lookup: CDR1 SQVTM, CDR2 ANQGSEA. CDR3 amino acids: CSVAGQLNTEAFF. CDR3 nucleotides: TGCAGCGTTGCGGGACAGCTAAACACTGAAGCTTTCTTT.

This clone was counted only a few times. This chain connects TRBV13 to TRBJ1-4; 8 bases align to TRBD1. The ends lost 3 bases at V and 7 bases at J; junction bases unmatched: 4. Per the germline V gene, CDR1 is PRHDT and CDR2 is FYEKMQ (reference sequence). The CDR3 is 14 residues long. The CDR3 is CASSFGQGGEKLFF. In nucleotides, the CDR3 is TGTGCCAGCAGCTTCGGACAGGGAGGTGAAAAACTGTTTTTT.

This rearrangement joins TRBV29-1 to TRBJ2-5; 7 bases are a match to TRBD1. This CDR3 contains 14 residues. Germline V CDR1 and CDR2: SQVTM, ANQGSEA. The V and J ends lost 6 bases and 5 bases, in that order; junction bases with no gene match: 12. The CDR3 is CSVGVTGVGETQYF. DNA of the CDR3: TGCAGCGTGGGGGTTACAGGGGTCGGGGAGACCCAGTACTTC.

This clone was picked up a small number of times. The gene calls are TRBV18 and TRBJ2-1; 7 bases line up with TRBD2. Germline CDR1 reads KGHSH; CDR2 reads LQKENI. This CDR3 spans 18 amino acids. Losses at the gene ends were 2 bases for V and 0 bases for J; bases not matched to a gene: 10. The CDR3 reads CASSPGRSGTGSYNEQFF. CDR3 sequence (DNA): TGTGCCAGCTCACCAGGTCGGAGCGGGACCGGCTCCTACAATGAGCAGTTCTTC.

This chain uses TRBV6-5 with TRBJ2-7, with 8 positions matching TRBD2. J lost 3 bases, V lost 7 bases, and 5 bases had no gene match. The CDR3 runs 13 residues. Germline values: CDR1 MNHEY, CDR2 SVGAGI. CDR3 coding DNA: TGTGCCAGCACTTCGAGCGGGGGCTACGAGCAGTACTTC. Amino acids: CASTSSGGYEQYF.

The sample holds a few counts of this clone. The chain carries TRBV7-2 and TRBJ2-7, with 7 positions matching TRBD2. The CDR3 covers 16 residues. V lost 0 bases to trimming and J lost 5 bases; unmatched junction nucleotides: 10. Germline CDR1 and CDR2: SGHTA and FQGNSA. CDR3 DNA sequence: TGTGCCAGCAGCTTAGCTAGGTCTAGCGGAGGCCACGAGCAGTACTTC. It translates to CASSLARSSGGHEQYF.

The J gene is TRBJ2-2, the V gene TRBV7-3, with 7 bases identical to TRBD2. The germline V gene has CDR1 SGHTA and CDR2 FQGTGA. The CDR3 covers 13 residues. The V segment lost 5 bases and the J segment 6 bases; nucleotides outside the gene matches: 3. CDR3 in amino acids: CASSPRGAGELFF. The CDR3 nucleotides read TGTGCCAGCAGCCCCCGGGGGGCCGGGGAGCTGTTTTTT.

This clone was counted between two and nine times. This specimen includes other DNA sequences encoding the same CDR3. V usage is TRBV28 and J usage is TRBJ2-1; D is uncertain. CDR1 and CDR2 from the germline V gene are MDHEN and SYDVKM. The CDR3 is made up of 13 amino acids. Trimming stripped 3 bases from V and 8 bases from J, with 11 bases between. CDR3 DNA sequence: TGTGCCAGCAGTTTCCCTCCTCGGGATGAGCAGTTCTTC. Translated, it gives CASSFPPRDEQFF.

The chain has TRBV19 and TRBJ1-1, with D hard to call. V was clipped by 6 bases and J by 0 bases, with 8 bases between them. CDR1 and CDR2 (germline): LNHDA, SQIVND (reference sequence). The CDR3 consists of 13 residues. The CDR3 coding sequence is TGTGCCAGTAGCCGCCGAGTGAACACTGAAGCTTTCTTT. It specifies CASSRRVNTEAFF.

V gene TRBV7-3 combines with J gene TRBJ2-1; maybe TRBD2 (5 bases). Trimming left V 6 bases short and J 0 bases short, with 6 bases between. Germline lookup yields CDR1 SGHTA and CDR2 FQGTGA. CDR3 length: 13 residues. CDR3 region: CASSRDSYNEQFF. The CDR3 nucleotides are TGTGCCAGCAGTCGGGACTCCTACAATGAGCAGTTCTTC.

This clone was counted only a few times. The chain links TRBV28 to TRBJ1-1; 7 positions agree with TRBD1. This CDR3 has 15 amino acids. V lost 4 bases to trimming and J lost 6 bases; unmatched junction nucleotides: 11. The V gene's germline CDR1 is MDHEN and CDR2 SYDVKM. The CDR3 here is CASSSTGDGVAEAFF. The CDR3 DNA sequence: TGTGCCAGCAGTTCAACAGGGGATGGAGTCGCTGAAGCTTTCTTT.

This clone was seen a few times. The gene calls are TRBV5-1 and TRBJ2-7; 11 nucleotides align to TRBD2. V was pared by 2 bases and J by 2 bases, with 6 bases of the junction left unmatched. This CDR3 spans 16 amino acids. Germline assignment: CDR1 SGHRS and CDR2 YFSETQ. Written as DNA, the CDR3 is TGCGCCAGCAGCTTTGGGACTAGCGGACTTACCTACGAGCAGTACTTC. This sequence encodes CASSFGTSGLTYEQYF.

This sequence joins TRBV18 and TRBJ2-2; TRBD1 is a possible D gene (6 bases). V was trimmed by 2 bases and J by 6 bases, leaving 16 bases between them. CDR3 length: 16 residues. The V gene's germline CDR1 is KGHSH and CDR2 LQKENI. The CDR3 DNA is TGTGCCAGCTCACCATTGGGGACCGAGGGGGCCGGGGAGCTGTTTTTT. Translating it yields CASSPLGTEGAGELFF.

The sample holds a few counts of this clone. This chain's CDR3 is CASSLGLAETGELFF. For the CDR3, the DNA is TGTGCCAGCAGCTTAGGACTAGCGGAAACCGGGGAGCTGTTTTTT. The chain uses TRBV7-3 and TRBJ2-2, with 10 bases identical to TRBD2. The V segment lost 2 bases and the J segment 5 bases; nucleotides outside the gene matches: 2. Germline values: CDR1 SGHTA, CDR2 FQGTGA. CDR3 length: 15 amino acids.

CDR3 bases: TGTGCCAGCAGTTTGGGACAGGGGGCCTCACAGCCCCAGCATTTT. Its protein is CASSLGQGASQPQHF. The gene calls are TRBV28 and TRBJ1-5; 12 bases are shared with TRBD1. V lost 3 bases, J lost 7 bases, and 4 bases stayed unmatched. From germline, CDR1 is MDHEN and CDR2 SYDVKM. The CDR3 spans 15 residues.

The chain combines TRBV7-7 with TRBJ1-1; perhaps TRBD1 as D (5 bases). Germline CDR1 reads SSHAT; CDR2 reads FNYEAQ (reference sequence). This CDR3 comprises 11 residues. Here the CDR3 reads CIVVRDTEAFF. DNA of the CDR3: TGTATCGTGGTCAGGGACACTGAAGCTTTCTTT.

A few counts support this clone. The rearrangement uses TRBV6-1 and TRBJ2-2; the D gene is possibly TRBD2 (5 bases). V lost 7 bases and J lost 8, with 11 bases in between. The CDR3 consists of 12 residues. Per the germline V gene, CDR1 is MNHNS and CDR2 is SASEGT. In DNA, the CDR3 is TGTGCCAGCACGGACTGGAATGGGGAGCTGTTTTTT. Amino acid sequence: CASTDWNGELFF.

The rearrangement joins TRBV5-6 to TRBJ2-7; D is ambiguous. The CDR3 sequence is 13 residues long. Per the germline V gene, CDR1 is SGHDT and CDR2 is YYEEEE. The V and J ends lost 2 bases and 0 bases respectively, with 6 bases between them. As DNA, the CDR3 is TGTGCCAGCAGCTTTAGTACCTCCTACGAGCAGTACTTC. Translating it yields CASSFSTSYEQYF.